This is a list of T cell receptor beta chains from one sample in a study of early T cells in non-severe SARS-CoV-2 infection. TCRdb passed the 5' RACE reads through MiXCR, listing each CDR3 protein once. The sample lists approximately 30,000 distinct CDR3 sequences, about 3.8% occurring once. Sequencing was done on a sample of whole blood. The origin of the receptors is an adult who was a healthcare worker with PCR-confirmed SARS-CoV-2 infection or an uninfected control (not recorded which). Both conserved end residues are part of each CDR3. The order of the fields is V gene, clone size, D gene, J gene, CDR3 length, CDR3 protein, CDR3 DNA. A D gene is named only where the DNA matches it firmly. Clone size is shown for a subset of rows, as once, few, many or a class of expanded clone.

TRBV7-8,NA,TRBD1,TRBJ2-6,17,CASSPDRAMTGANVLTF,TGTGCCAGCAGCCCCGACAGGGCCATGACTGGGGCCAACGTCCTGACTTTC
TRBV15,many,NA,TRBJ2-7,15,CATSRDGQHSYEQYF,TGTGCCACCAGCAGAGATGGACAGCACTCCTACGAGCAGTACTTC
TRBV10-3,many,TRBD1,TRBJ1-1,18,CAISDIGTGRGANTEAFF,TGTGCCATCAGTGACATTGGGACAGGGAGAGGTGCGAACACTGAAGCTTTCTTT
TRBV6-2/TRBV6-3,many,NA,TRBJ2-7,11,CASSYSFEQYF,TGTGCCAGCAGTTACTCCTTCGAGCAGTACTTC
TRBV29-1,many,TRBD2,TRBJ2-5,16,CSAHRGLAGGQETQYF,TGCAGCGCCCACCGAGGACTAGCGGGGGGCCAAGAGACCCAGTACTTC
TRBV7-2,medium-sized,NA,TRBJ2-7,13,CASSLVAAYEQYF,TGTGCCAGCAGCTTGGTAGCGGCCTACGAGCAGTACTTC
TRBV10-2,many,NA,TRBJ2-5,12,CASSRYQETQYF,TGCGCCAGCAGTCGGTACCAAGAGACCCAGTACTTC
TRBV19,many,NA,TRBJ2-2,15,CASSIAPANTGELFF,TGTGCCAGTAGTATAGCTCCAGCGAACACCGGGGAGCTGTTTTTT
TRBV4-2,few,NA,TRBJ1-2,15,CASSLRGAGDYGYTF,TGTGCCAGCAGCCTTAGGGGCGCGGGGGACTATGGCTACACCTTC
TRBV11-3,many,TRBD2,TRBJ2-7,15,CASSLEAAGDYEQYF,TGTGCCAGCAGCTTAGAAGCAGCGGGGGACTACGAGCAGTACTTC
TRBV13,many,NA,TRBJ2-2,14,CASSTGTATGELFF,TGTGCCAGCAGCACCGGGACGGCGACCGGGGAGCTGTTTTTT
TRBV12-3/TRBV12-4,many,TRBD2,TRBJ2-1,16,CASRINLAGGRNEQFF,TGTGCCAGCAGGATTAACCTAGCGGGAGGGCGAAATGAGCAGTTCTTC
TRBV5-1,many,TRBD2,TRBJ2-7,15,CASQPQAGASYEQYF,TGCGCCAGCCAGCCCCAAGCGGGGGCTTCCTACGAGCAGTACTTC
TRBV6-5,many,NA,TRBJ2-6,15,CASRTTGTGANVLTF,TGTGCCAGCAGGACAACAGGGACCGGGGCCAACGTCCTGACTTTC
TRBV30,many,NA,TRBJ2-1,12,CAFSRSGYEQFF,TGTGCCTTTTCCAGGAGCGGGTATGAGCAGTTCTTC
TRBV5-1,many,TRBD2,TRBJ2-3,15,CASSPGLATTDTQYF,TGCGCCAGCAGCCCGGGACTAGCAACCACAGATACGCAGTATTTT
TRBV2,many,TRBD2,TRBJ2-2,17,CASSFGLAVGFVGELFF,TGTGCCAGCAGTTTTGGACTAGCTGTTGGTTTTGTCGGGGAGCTGTTTTTT
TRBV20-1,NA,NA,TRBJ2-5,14,CSARVPRPGETQYF,TGCAGTGCTAGAGTCCCCAGACCTGGGGAGACCCAGTACTTC
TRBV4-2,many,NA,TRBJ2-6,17,CASSQAEGSSGANVLTF,TGTGCCAGCAGCCAAGCTGAGGGGAGCTCTGGGGCCAACGTCCTGACTTTC
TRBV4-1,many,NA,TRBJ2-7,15,CASSQRTSAAYEQYF,TGCGCCAGCAGCCAAAGGACCTCCGCGGCCTACGAGCAGTACTTC
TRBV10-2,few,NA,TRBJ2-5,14,CASRGLLVGETQYF,TGCGCCAGCAGGGGGTTGTTAGTAGGGGAGACCCAGTACTTC
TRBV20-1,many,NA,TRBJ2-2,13,CSAGGTGTGELFF,TGCAGTGCGGGGGGTACGGGCACCGGGGAGCTGTTTTTT
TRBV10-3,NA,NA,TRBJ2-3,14,CAIRSSSGTDTQYF,TGTGCCATCAGGTCGTCTAGCGGCACAGATACGCAGTATTTT
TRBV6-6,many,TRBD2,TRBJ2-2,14,CASRTSGNTGELFF,TGTGCCAGCAGGACTAGCGGAAACACCGGGGAGCTGTTTTTT
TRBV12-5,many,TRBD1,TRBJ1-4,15,CASGDGQGANEKLFF,TGTGCTAGTGGGGATGGCCAGGGGGCTAACGAAAAACTGTTTTTT
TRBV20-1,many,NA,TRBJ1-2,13,CSARNGANYGYTF,TGCAGTGCGAGAAATGGGGCTAACTATGGCTACACCTTC
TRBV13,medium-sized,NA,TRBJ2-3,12,CASSLGRFTQYF,TGTGCCAGCAGCTTAGGACGGTTTACGCAGTATTTT
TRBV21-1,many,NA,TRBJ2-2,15,CASSKVKGVAGELFF,TGTGCCAGCAGCAAAGTAAAGGGAGTGGCCGGGGAGCTGTTTTTT
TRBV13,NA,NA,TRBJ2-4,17,CASSLAETTLARNIQYF,TGTGCCAGCAGCTTGGCAGAGACTACTTTAGCCAGAAACATTCAGTACTTC
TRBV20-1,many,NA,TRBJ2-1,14,CSARDPKGDGEQFF,TGCAGTGCTAGAGACCCTAAAGGGGATGGTGAGCAGTTCTTC
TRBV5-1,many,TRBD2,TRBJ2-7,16,CASSSQPSGRPHEQYF,TGCGCCAGCAGCTCACAACCTAGCGGGAGACCCCACGAGCAGTACTTC
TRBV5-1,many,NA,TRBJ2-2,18,CASSQIPTSWGNTGELFF,TGCGCCAGCAGCCAAATACCAACTAGCTGGGGGAACACCGGGGAGCTGTTTTTT
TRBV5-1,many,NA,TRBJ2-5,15,CASSLPDGGQETQYF,TGCGCCAGCAGCTTGCCTGATGGGGGGCAAGAGACCCAGTACTTC